This T cell receptor beta chain was retrieved from a study of blood T cells in healthy people across ages. Details on this clonotype: Its matching antigen is unknown.

Per sample, at least 5 micrograms of total RNA were extracted. CDR1 and CDR2 (germline): SGHTA, FQGNSA. The CDR3 loop spans 15 amino acids. Through a sample-barcoded 5' primer and a J-beta primer mix, a second PCR was run for roughly 6 to 11 cycles. Every sample returned 2.5 million or more CDR3-containing paired-end reads. TCRdb re-derived calls from the 5' RACE reads in MiXCR, one entry per CDR3 protein. The data show about 1.4 million distinct CDR3 sequences, around 59% seen once. Findings of the study overall: Changes seen in expanded clonotypes were possibly confounded by donor CMV status left unknown.

The TCR was taken from a man younger than 35 in good health. V usage is TRBV7-2 and J usage is TRBJ2-4, with D maybe TRBD1 (6 bases). The end of the DNA aligns better with TRBJ2-7, so the J call may be wrong. Sequences were obtained from blood. CDR3: CASRGHRAPNYEQYF. Written as DNA, the CDR3 is TGTGCCAGCAGGGGACACAGGGCCCCCAATTACGAGCAGTACTTC.